The 16 T cell receptor beta chains reported below all come from one sample, sequenced in a study of T cell responses to AZD1222 COVID-19 vaccine. Assay used: immunoSEQ multiplex PCR; TCRdb lists only in-frame clones, some missing. The sample records approximately 150,000 clones, less than 90% being singletons. Sequences were derived from peripheral blood, sampled on day 0 of AZD1222 vaccination. These receptors were obtained from an adult in good health.

The chain joins TRBV3-1 (or the pseudogene TRBV3-2) to TRBJ2-1; 7 nucleotides line up with TRBD2. Germline V CDR1 and CDR2: LGHDT, YNNKEL (reference sequence). The CDR3 runs 16 residues. J gave up 0 bases and V 4 bases, and 6 bases lay outside the gene matches. CDR3 sequence (DNA): TGTGCCAGCAGCCTGCGGGGGTCAGGCTCCTACAATGAGCAGTTCTTC. Translated, it gives CASSLRGSGSYNEQFF.

The chain employs TRBV2 and TRBJ1-3; 7 bases are shared with TRBD1. V trimming: 6 bases; J trimming: 4 bases; junction bases outside the gene matches: 6. Germline CDR1 reads SNHLY; CDR2 reads FYNNEI. The CDR3 covers 14 residues. The CDR3 DNA sequence: TGTGCCAGCAGCCCACAGGGGTTCGGAAACACCATATATTTT. Its protein is CASSPQGFGNTIYF.

The V and J genes are TRBV28 and TRBJ1-3; D is possibly TRBD1 (6 bases). V dropped 6 bases and J dropped 7 bases, with 16 bases sitting between them. The germline V gene encodes CDR1 MDHEN and CDR2 SYDVKM. CDR3 length: 14 amino acids. Here the CDR3 DNA reads TGTGCCAGCAGCCCCGGACAGCACTGGAACACCATATATTTT. Translating it yields CASSPGQHWNTIYF.

This clone was found a few times. The same CDR3 is also encoded by other DNA sequences in this sample. The CDR3 is CASSPGGSGNTIYF. In DNA form, the CDR3 reads TGTGCCAGCAGCCCAGGTGGTAGTGGAAACACCATATATTTT. The chain couples TRBV7-8 to TRBJ1-3; D is uncertain. Germline V CDR1 and CDR2: SGHVS, FQNEAQ. Trimming shortened V by 5 bases and J by 3 bases, and 11 bases separated the two germline ends. CDR3 length equals 14 residues. The variable domain in full, completed from reference TRBV7-8 and TRBJ1-3, reads GAGVSQSPRYKVAKRGQDVALRCDPISGHVSLFWYQQALGQGPEFLTYFQNEAQLDKSGLPSDRFFAERPEGSVSTLKIQRTQQEDSAVYLCASSPGGSGNTIYFGEGSWLTVV.

V and J are TRBV7-9 and TRBJ1-2; tentatively, D is TRBD1 (5 bases). The germline gives CDR1 SEHNR, CDR2 FQNEAQ (reference sequence). There are 14 residues in the CDR3. With 7 bases removed from V and 1 base from J, the gap between germline ends came to 13 bases. The CDR3 region is CASNPGHLNYGYTF. The CDR3 DNA follows: TGTGCCAGCAACCCCGGACACCTTAACTATGGCTACACCTTC. Looking up the rest from reference TRBV7-9 and TRBJ1-2 gives the full variable domain: DTGVSQNPRHKITKRGQNVTFRCDPISEHNRLYWYRQTLGQGPEFLTYFQNEAQLEKSRLLSDRFSAERPKGSFSTLEIQRTEQGDSAMYLCASNPGHLNYGYTFGSGTRLTVV.

This sequence joins TRBV16 and TRBJ1-1; the D is unclear. Germline lookup yields CDR1 KGHSY and CDR2 FQNENV. The ends were cut back, 4 bases at V and 0 bases at J, with 9 bases in the middle. CDR3 length equals 14 residues. In DNA, the CDR3 is TGTGCCAGCAGCCCGAGCAGGCTGAACACTGAAGCTTTCTTT. Amino acids: CASSPSRLNTEAFF.

The chain combines TRBV12-3 or TRBV12-4 with TRBJ1-2; D call uncertain. The CDR3 totals 13 residues. Trimming removed 3 bases at V and 7 bases at J, with 12 bases between. CDR3 in amino acids: CASSFGVVGGYTF. Here the CDR3 DNA reads TGTGCCAGCAGTTTTGGGGTTGTTGGTGGCTACACCTTC.

This chain uses TRBV4-2 with TRBJ1-3; unclear D gene. Germline values: CDR1 LGHNA, CDR2 YNFKEQ. The CDR3 is made up of 14 amino acids. V lost 5 bases to trimming and J lost 3 bases, with 11 bases between them. The CDR3 DNA reads TGTGCCAGCAGCAACTCGACCTTTGGAAACACCATATATTTT. It translates to CASSNSTFGNTIYF.

This chain connects TRBV4-3 to TRBJ2-1; D is undetermined. The CDR3 is 15 residues long. Trimming cost V 0 bases and J 5 bases, with 11 bases left between them. In germline, CDR1 is LGHNA, CDR2 YSLEER. The CDR3 DNA follows: TGCGCCAGCAGCCAAGAACGCCTTACTAACAATGAGCAGTTCTTC. Protein sequence: CASSQERLTNNEQFF.

V is TRBV19 and J is TRBJ2-3; possible D gene TRBD1, 6 bases. V shed 5 bases and J shed 0 bases, with 12 bases lying between them. Germline V gene sequence: CDR1 LNHDA, CDR2 SQIVND (reference sequence). The CDR3 length is 15 residues. The CDR3 is CASSPRDTSTDTQYF. Here the CDR3 DNA reads TGTGCCAGTAGTCCCCGGGACACTAGCACAGATACGCAGTATTTT.

This rearrangement joins TRBV3-1 (or the pseudogene TRBV3-2) to TRBJ1-1; TRBD1 is a possible D gene (6 bases). Deletions cut 5 bases from V and 7 bases from J, with 8 bases between. The CDR3 is 11 residues long. Germline V gives CDR1 LGHDT, CDR2 YNNKEL (reference sequence). The CDR3 sequence: CASSKGGEAFF. In DNA form, the CDR3 reads TGTGCCAGCAGCAAGGGGGGTGAAGCTTTCTTT.

The rearrangement uses TRBV5-6 and TRBJ2-1; 8 positions agree with TRBD1. Germline V gives CDR1 SGHDT, CDR2 YYEEEE. Trimming removed 0 bases from V and 5 bases from J; junction bases left unmatched: 4. This CDR3 spans 15 amino acids. The CDR3 DNA reads TGTGCCAGCAGCTTGGAGACAGGGGTCAACAATGAGCAGTTCTTC. Residues: CASSLETGVNNEQFF.

This rearrangement joins TRBV6-1 to TRBJ1-1; D is uncertain. V lost 3 bases to trimming and J lost 4 bases, with 9 bases between them. The CDR3 contains 13 residues. Germline CDR1 is MNHNS and CDR2 is SASEGT. The CDR3 sequence is CASSEYGPTEAFF. In nucleotides, the CDR3 is TGTGCCAGCAGTGAGTACGGGCCCACTGAAGCTTTCTTT.

This clone was seen more than once but under ten times. The V gene is TRBV7-9, the J gene TRBJ2-3; unclear D gene. The CDR3 length is 16 residues. Per germline, CDR1 SEHNR and CDR2 FQNEAQ (reference sequence). Trimming left V 5 bases short and J 1 base short, with 16 bases between. The DNA of the CDR3 is TGTGCCAGCAGCCCCCTACTTAGTAGGGGCACAGATACGCAGTATTTT. Translation: CASSPLLSRGTDTQYF.

The chain employs TRBV7-8 and TRBJ1-5; TRBD1 matches at 8 bases. The CDR3 runs 18 residues. With V trimmed by 2 bases and J by 5 bases, 14 bases remained unmatched. Germline lookup yields CDR1 SGHVS and CDR2 FQNEAQ. CDR3 in DNA: TGTGCCAGCAGCTTAATAAACAGGGGGTCATCGTCCCATCAGCCCCAGCATTTT. It translates to CASSLINRGSSSHQPQHF.

The chain links TRBV7-9 to TRBJ2-1; 10 bases are a match to TRBD2. The CDR3 has 17 amino acids. The trim removed 1 base at V and 4 bases at J, leaving 7 bases unmatched. Germline loops: CDR1 SEHNR, CDR2 FQNEAQ (reference sequence). CDR3 residues: CASSLEAGGTAYNEQFF. The CDR3 DNA follows: TGTGCCAGCAGCTTAGAAGCGGGAGGGACGGCTTACAATGAGCAGTTCTTC.